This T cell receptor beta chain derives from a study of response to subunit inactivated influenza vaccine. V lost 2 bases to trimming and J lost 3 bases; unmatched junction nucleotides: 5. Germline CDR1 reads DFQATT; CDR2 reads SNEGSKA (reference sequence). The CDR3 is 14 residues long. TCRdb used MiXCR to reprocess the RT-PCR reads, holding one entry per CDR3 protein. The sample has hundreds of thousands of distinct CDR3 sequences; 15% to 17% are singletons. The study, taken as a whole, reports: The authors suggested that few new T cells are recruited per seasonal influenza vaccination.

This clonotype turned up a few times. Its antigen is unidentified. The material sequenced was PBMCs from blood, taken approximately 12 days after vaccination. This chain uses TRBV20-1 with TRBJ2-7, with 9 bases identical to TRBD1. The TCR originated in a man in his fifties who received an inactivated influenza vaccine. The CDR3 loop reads CSARRGTGSYEQYF. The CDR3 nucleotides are TGCAGTGCTAGAAGGGGGACAGGGAGCTACGAGCAGTACTTC.